The clone carrying this T cell receptor beta chain was observed at least ten times. The sample comes from a study of prognosis after radiotherapy for stage I lung cancer. Study context: Distant metastases showed up in a handful of patients after radiotherapy, at a median of around 7 months, while under 18 showed no significant progression.

Uniform node negativity on CT and PET/CT characterised the cohort, and no patient had undergone prior chemotherapy or radiotherapy or presented other malignancies. From genomic DNA, TCR beta CDR3 was amplified by two-round multiplex PCR. For every TRBV and TRBJ gene, a specific primer was used in first-round PCR. With universal primers, the second PCR round was performed. TCRdb re-called the multiplex PCR reads with MiXCR, one entry per CDR3 protein. The sample lists some 34,000 distinct CDR3 sequences, about 31% occurring once. This material consisted of PBMCs, taken before or after stereotactic body radiation therapy (not recorded which). The receptor comes from a donor over 45 with non-small cell lung cancer.

The CDR3 DNA follows: TGTGCCAGCACCAGTAGAGGGGTGGAAAACACCATATATTTT. Its translation: CASTSRGVENTIYF. J is TRBJ1-3 and V is TRBV12-3 or TRBV12-4; maybe TRBD1 (5 bases). The CDR3 length is 14 residues. Trimming stripped 7 bases from V and 6 bases from J, with 16 bases between.